This T cell receptor beta chain was sequenced for a study of beta chain features in type 1 diabetes. The study, taken as a whole, reports: More deletions and fewer insertions at VDJ junctions were found in patients with type 1 diabetes.

Every donor provided one heparinised blood draw, which averaged approximately 100 mL. Looked up from germline, CDR1 is KGHSH and CDR2 is LQKENI. This CDR3 is built from 15 residues. V was pared by 2 bases and J by 3 bases, with 2 bases of the junction left unmatched. This clone occurred a few times. What it recognizes is unknown. Investigators reverse transcribed all isolated RNA, so they sequenced expressed TCRB transcripts. The method was immunoSEQ multiplex PCR; TCRdb's version includes in-frame clones alone and lacks a portion of them. This sample has about 270,000 clones, with around 14% found just once.

Material for sequencing was naive CD4+ T cells from blood. The sequence derives from a middle-aged woman in good health. The chain has TRBV18 and TRBJ2-1; 9 bases match TRBD2. CDR3 nucleotide sequence: TGTGCCAGCTCACCAAAACTAGCGGGCTACAATGAGCAGTTCTTC. Translated, it gives CASSPKLAGYNEQFF.